These T cell receptor beta chains were read from a single sample in a study of blood T cell repertoires in COVID-19. Profiled with immunoSEQ multiplex PCR; TCRdb holds only in-frame clones, not every one. The table shows around 440,000 clones, with about nine tenths occurring only once. Material for sequencing was peripheral blood. These receptors were obtained from a woman between 50 and 59 years old with COVID-19, enrolled during active disease. The CDR3 runs from the conserved cysteine through the conserved F or W.

CDR3,V,J
CATGPGLTALGYGYTF,TRBV11-2,TRBJ1-2
CSVVPLITASAPYEQYF,TRBV29-1,TRBJ2-7
CASSFAPRGGGNTIYF,TRBV7-2,TRBJ1-3
CASSVELAGLNEQFF,TRBV9,TRBJ2-1
CASSHAGAGEQNYGYTF,TRBV28,TRBJ1-2
CASSLGGEADTQYF,TRBV6-6,TRBJ2-3
CASSATSGGENNEQFF,TRBV5-4,TRBJ2-1
CASRPTTGFRNYGYTF,TRBV12-2,TRBJ1-2
CATSGGAFAHNEQFF,TRBV15,TRBJ2-1
CASSSRLDRTNEKLFF,TRBV7-9,TRBJ1-4
CASSQRTLGTDTQYF,TRBV7-9,TRBJ2-3
CASRKGQGTDTQYF,TRBV6-5,TRBJ2-3
CASSYGQGGAEAFF,TRBV5-1,TRBJ1-1
CASSVGGGGLAGEQFF,TRBV9,TRBJ2-1
CASRTSGGVSYNEQFF,TRBV5-4,TRBJ2-1
CASSLTQGLSYEQYF,TRBV7-2,TRBJ2-7
CAISEVVGPRQGNSPLHF,TRBV10-3,TRBJ1-6
CASSLGAWTDTQYF,TRBV7-3,TRBJ2-3
CASTQGGGYYGYTF,TRBV19,TRBJ1-2
CASSWSAGNTGELFF,TRBV5-1,TRBJ2-2
CASSPLTVTDTQYF,TRBV18,TRBJ2-3
CSVEGSAAREDTQYF,TRBV29-1,TRBJ2-3
CASSQDSARWGPTNTGELFF,TRBV4-2,TRBJ2-2
CAWRPRYTREKLFF,TRBV30,TRBJ1-4
CAITETGGDYGYTF,TRBV10-3,TRBJ1-2
CSVVSTNYGYTF,TRBV29-1,TRBJ1-2
CATSADSLNTEAFF,TRBV24-1,TRBJ1-1
CASSLEGLSGNTIYF,TRBV5-4,TRBJ1-3
CASSLGGTGRGNTEAFF,TRBV5-1,TRBJ1-1
CASSQDPGSFGYGYTF,TRBV4-1,TRBJ1-2
CASSRGRDEQFF,TRBV12-3/TRBV12-4,TRBJ2-1
CASGWGRSYGYTF,TRBV2,TRBJ1-2
CASSLLTQRGHEQYF,TRBV5-4,TRBJ2-7
CASSLVPSGAPYEQYF,TRBV5-1,TRBJ2-7
CASSGTGESPLHF,TRBV5-1,TRBJ1-6
CASLSTRTYEQYF,TRBV27,TRBJ2-7
CASRTRSNTEAFF,TRBV25-1,TRBJ1-1
CASSQGTEGNTIYF,TRBV3-1/TRBV3-2,TRBJ1-3
CASSFGGVTEAFF,TRBV12-3/TRBV12-4,TRBJ1-1